These 27 T cell receptor beta chains were all obtained from the same sample, sequenced in a study of T cell responses to AZD1222 COVID-19 vaccine. Profiling relied on immunoSEQ multiplex PCR, and the TCRdb table lists in-frame clones only, not all of them. In the table there are 85,000 to 90,000 clones, 88% of which are singletons. This sample comprised peripheral blood, obtained on day 0 of AZD1222 vaccination. The receptors come from an adult in good health.

J is TRBJ2-7 and V is TRBV6-5, with TRBD1 as a possible D gene (6 bases). The CDR3 is 15 residues long. Germline V CDR1 and CDR2: MNHEY, SVGAGI. V lost 5 bases to trimming and J lost 6 bases, with 20 bases between them. CDR3 sequence (DNA): TGTGCCAGCAGTCTCACAGGGAACGAGTTGGGCGAGCAGTACTTC. Protein sequence: CASSLTGNELGEQYF.

The V gene is TRBV9, the J gene TRBJ1-1, with D possibly being TRBD1 (6 bases). Germline CDR1 SGDLS, CDR2 YYNGEE. Trimming stripped 0 bases from V and 1 base from J, with 19 bases between. This CDR3 region has 18 residues. The CDR3 is CASSVAYPGGPGNTEAFF. For the CDR3, the DNA is TGTGCCAGCAGCGTAGCCTACCCGGGGGGGCCCGGGAACACTGAAGCTTTCTTT.

The chain carries TRBV5-1 and TRBJ2-1; 9 bases are a match to TRBD2. V lost 3 bases to trimming and J lost 10 bases; unmatched junction nucleotides: 2. The CDR3 totals 12 residues. CDR1 SGHRS and CDR2 YFSETQ come from the germline V gene. The CDR3 DNA reads as TGCGCCAGCAGCTCCCTAGCGGGAGAGCAGTTCTTC. Its translation is CASSSLAGEQFF.

This clone turned up a few times. The V gene is TRBV7-2, the J gene TRBJ2-5; D assignment may be TRBD1 or TRBD2 (5 bases each). The CDR3 length is 14 residues. Looked up from germline, CDR1 is SGHTA and CDR2 is FQGNSA. V lost 5 bases, J lost 3 bases, and 13 bases lay in between. CDR3 bases: TGTGCCAGCAGCCGGGGCGGTCTAGAAGAGACCCAGTACTTC. Its translation: CASSRGGLEETQYF.

The gene calls are TRBV28 and TRBJ2-2, with 7 bases identical to TRBD2. This CDR3 comprises 16 residues. The germline CDR1 and CDR2 sequences are MDHEN and SYDVKM. Losses at the gene ends were 0 bases for V and 1 base for J; bases not matched to a gene: 2. The CDR3 DNA follows: TGTGCCAGCAGTTTATGGGCTAGCGGGAACACCGGGGAGCTGTTTTTT. Encoded protein: CASSLWASGNTGELFF.

The chain combines TRBV5-6 with TRBJ1-3; tentatively, D is TRBD1 (5 bases). Trimming took off 5 bases at V and 5 bases at J, with 20 bases between the two ends. The CDR3 runs to 16 residues. In germline, CDR1 is SGHDT, CDR2 YYEEEE. The CDR3 region is CASSRPGSDERNTIYF. The CDR3 nucleotides read TGTGCCAGCAGTCGACCAGGGTCGGATGAGAGAAACACCATATATTTT.

The J gene is TRBJ1-2, the V gene TRBV10-3, with TRBD1 identical over 9 bases. Per the germline V gene, CDR1 is ENHRY and CDR2 is SYGVKD. Trimming removed 6 bases from V and 5 bases from J; junction bases left unmatched: 7. This CDR3 comprises 14 residues. The CDR3 here is CAIRSDRGEYGYTF. In DNA, the CDR3 is TGTGCCATCAGATCAGACAGGGGGGAATATGGCTACACCTTC.

The gene calls are TRBV28 and TRBJ2-7; 7 bases align to TRBD1. Germline CDR1 reads MDHEN; CDR2 reads SYDVKM. V shed 6 bases, J shed 4 bases, and the junction held 6 bases outside the gene matches. The CDR3 is 13 amino acids. CDR3 region: CASSLQQGYEQYF. DNA for the CDR3: TGTGCCAGCAGCCTCCAACAGGGGTACGAGCAGTACTTC.

This rearrangement joins TRBV10-3 to TRBJ1-1, with TRBD1 matching 7 bases. Germline V gene lookup returns CDR1 ENHRY and CDR2 SYGVKD. V was clipped by 3 bases and J by 3 bases; unmatched bases: 7. This CDR3 region has 15 residues. CDR3 region: CAISEGGGAYTEAFF. Here the CDR3 DNA reads TGTGCCATCAGTGAAGGAGGGGGCGCTTACACTGAAGCTTTCTTT.

This clone has a handful of counts. This rearrangement joins TRBV10-3 to TRBJ2-5; tentatively, D is TRBD2 (6 bases). CDR1 and CDR2 from the germline V gene are ENHRY and SYGVKD. Trimming left V 0 bases short and J 1 base short, with 21 bases between. This CDR3 is 19 amino acids long. The CDR3 DNA is TGTGCCATCAGTGAGTCGACGGCCCGGAGGGCCATTTCCCAAGAGACCCAGTACTTC. Protein: CAISESTARRAISQETQYF.

The chain couples TRBV19 to TRBJ2-7; the D is unclear. Trimming cost V 4 bases and J 9 bases, with 10 bases left between them. Germline assignment: CDR1 LNHDA and CDR2 SQIVND (reference sequence). There are 11 residues in the CDR3. The DNA of the CDR3 is TGTGCCAGTAGTACCGAGGTACGGCAGTACTTC. This translates into CASSTEVRQYF.

This chain joins TRBV5-4 and TRBJ2-7; 8 positions agree with TRBD2. The CDR3 extends over 14 amino acids. The V and J ends lost 4 bases and 3 bases, in that order; junction bases with no gene match: 6. CDR1 and CDR2 from the germline V gene are SGHNT and YYREEE (reference sequence). CDR3: CASSRAGAGYEQYF. The DNA for the CDR3 is TGTGCCAGCAGCCGAGCGGGAGCAGGCTACGAGCAGTACTTC.

The J gene is TRBJ2-1, the V gene TRBV4-1, with a tentative D call TRBD2 (6 bases). CDR1 MGHRA and CDR2 YSYEKL come from the germline V gene. V was clipped by 8 bases and J by 2 bases, with 13 bases between them. CDR3 length equals 14 residues. The CDR3 DNA follows: TGCGCCAGCGGGGAGGCGGGAACCTACAATGAGCAGTTCTTC. Its translation is CASGEAGTYNEQFF.

The V gene is TRBV7-9, the J gene TRBJ1-5; D unresolved. Germline CDR1 reads SEHNR; CDR2 reads FQNEAQ (reference sequence). CDR3 length equals 13 residues. Trimming removed 3 bases at V and 4 bases at J, with 7 bases between. The CDR3 region is CASSFNENQPQHF. CDR3 coding DNA: TGTGCCAGCAGCTTTAATGAGAATCAGCCCCAGCATTTT.

The chain combines TRBV27 with TRBJ2-1; 8 positions agree with TRBD2. Germline-derived CDR1 and CDR2 are MNHEY and SMNVEV (reference sequence). The J segment lost 6 bases and the V segment lost 2 bases, leaving 6 bases of the junction unmatched. CDR3 length equals 15 residues. The CDR3 spells CASSLSSGIGNEQFF. The CDR3 coding sequence is TGTGCCAGCAGTTTAAGTAGCGGGATCGGCAATGAGCAGTTCTTC.

The rearrangement joins TRBV21-1 to TRBJ1-6; the D call of TRBD1 is as the table states it, not checked on the DNA. TRBV21-1 counts as a pseudogene. This CDR3 contains 16 residues. CDR3 sequence reads: CASRGGQRFYNSPLHF. For the CDR3, the DNA is TGTGCCAGCAGAGGAGGACAGAGATTCTATAATTCACCCCTCCACTTT.

The V and J genes are TRBV4-2 and TRBJ2-5, with TRBD1 matching 7 bases. This CDR3 contains 16 residues. CDR1 is LGHNA, CDR2 YNFKEQ, per germline. V was pared by 0 bases and J by 1 base, with 5 bases of the junction left unmatched. The CDR3 coding sequence is TGTGCCAGCAGCCAAGATTCCGGGACAGCCCAAGAGACCCAGTACTTC. This translates into CASSQDSGTAQETQYF.

The chain employs TRBV7-9 and TRBJ2-3; 7 bases line up with TRBD1. The CDR3 has 13 amino acids. CDR1 SEHNR and CDR2 FQNEAQ come from the germline V gene (reference sequence). J gave up 6 bases and V 1 base, and 1 base lay outside the gene matches. CDR3 protein: CASSLETGDTQYF. The CDR3 nucleotides read TGTGCCAGCAGCTTAGAGACAGGGGATACGCAGTATTTT. Drawing the rest from reference TRBV7-9 and TRBJ2-3, the complete variable domain is DTGVSQNPRHKITKRGQNVTFRCDPISEHNRLYWYRQTLGQGPEFLTYFQNEAQLEKSRLLSDRFSAERPKGSFSTLEIQRTEQGDSAMYLCASSLETGDTQYFGPGTRLTVL.

The chain recombines TRBV6-1 with TRBJ2-7; D gene ambiguous. The CDR3 is 14 amino acids. Trimming removed 1 base at V and 1 base at J, with 8 bases between. The germline V gene encodes CDR1 MNHNS and CDR2 SASEGT. The CDR3 coding sequence is TGTGCCAGCAGTGAAGGTGGCAGGTCCTACGAGCAGTACTTC. Protein product: CASSEGGRSYEQYF.

V usage is TRBV2 and J usage is TRBJ2-1, with 11 bases matching TRBD2. The CDR3 length is 15 residues. Germline V CDR1 and CDR2: SNHLY, FYNNEI. J was trimmed by 5 bases and V by 8 bases; bases with no gene match: 8. The CDR3 coding sequence is TGTGCCAGCGTTAGACTAGCGGGGCACCACAATGAGCAGTTCTTC. Translating it yields CASVRLAGHHNEQFF. The whole variable domain, filled in from reference TRBV2 and TRBJ2-1, reads EPEVTQTPSHQVTQMGQEVILRCVPISNHLYFYWYRQILGQKVEFLVSFYNNEISEKSEIFDDQFSVERPDGSNFTLKIRSTKLEDSAMYFCASVRLAGHHNEQFFGPGTRLTVL.

This sequence joins TRBV28 and TRBJ1-5; no definite D call. Germline V lookup: CDR1 MDHEN, CDR2 SYDVKM. This CDR3 spans 14 amino acids. V was clipped by 7 bases and J by 4 bases, with 14 bases between them. The CDR3 region has the DNA TGTGCCAGCACGGGTGTAGGGTTGAATCAGCCCCAGCATTTT. Its protein product is CASTGVGLNQPQHF.

Points on this clone: The sample has other DNA sequences that encode this CDR3 too. V gene TRBV15 combines with J gene TRBJ1-5, with D possibly matching TRBD1 (5 bases). The CDR3 consists of 14 residues. Germline-derived CDR1 and CDR2 are LNHNV and YYDKDF (reference sequence). Trimming shortened V by 1 base and J by 1 base, and 5 bases separated the two germline ends. CDR3 nucleotides: TGTGCCACCAGCAGAGGGGACAGCAATCAGCCCCAGCATTTT. As protein: CATSRGDSNQPQHF.

The rearrangement joins TRBV4-1 to TRBJ1-5; D is possibly TRBD1 (6 bases). Germline V lookup: CDR1 MGHRA, CDR2 YSYEKL. The CDR3 loop spans 17 amino acids. Trimming cost V 4 bases and J 2 bases, with 18 bases left between them. CDR3 bases: TGCGCCAGCAGCCCTTTTGGGTTACAGGGTGGCAATCAGCCCCAGCATTTT. Translation: CASSPFGLQGGNQPQHF.

The chain carries TRBV29-1 and TRBJ2-3, with 8 positions matching TRBD1. The CDR3 runs 14 residues. V shed 5 bases, J shed 3 bases, and the junction held 7 bases outside the gene matches. The germline V gene encodes CDR1 SQVTM and CDR2 ANQGSEA. The CDR3, as DNA: TGCAGCGTTTCGACAGGGGCTTGGACAGATACGCAGTATTTT. It codes for CSVSTGAWTDTQYF.

The rearrangement joins TRBV6-6 to TRBJ2-1, with D possibly TRBD2 on 6 matching bases. The germline V gene has CDR1 MNHNY and CDR2 SVGAGI (reference sequence). Trimming shortened V by 1 base and J by 2 bases, and 12 bases separated the two germline ends. The length of the CDR3 is 16 residues. The CDR3 nucleotides are TGTGCCAGCAGTTACTACCGCGGAGGGACCTACAATGAGCAGTTCTTC. This codes for CASSYYRGGTYNEQFF.

The chain links TRBV28 to TRBJ2-1; 10 bases fit TRBD2. The CDR3 covers 15 residues. Trimming cost V 6 bases and J 2 bases; bases outside gene matches: 4. Germline V gene data show CDR1 as MDHEN and CDR2 as SYDVKM. CDR3 sequence (DNA): TGTGCCAGCAGGTCTAGCGGGAGCACCTACAATGAGCAGTTCTTC. Residues: CASRSSGSTYNEQFF.

The chain is built from TRBV28 and TRBJ1-6; D not resolved. V lost 6 bases and J 0 bases, leaving 18 bases between the germline ends. This CDR3 is 18 amino acids long. CDR1 is MDHEN, CDR2 SYDVKM, per germline. The CDR3 spells CASREVARLSSYNSPLHF. The CDR3 DNA is TGTGCCAGCAGGGAGGTGGCGCGATTGAGCTCCTATAATTCACCCCTCCACTTT.